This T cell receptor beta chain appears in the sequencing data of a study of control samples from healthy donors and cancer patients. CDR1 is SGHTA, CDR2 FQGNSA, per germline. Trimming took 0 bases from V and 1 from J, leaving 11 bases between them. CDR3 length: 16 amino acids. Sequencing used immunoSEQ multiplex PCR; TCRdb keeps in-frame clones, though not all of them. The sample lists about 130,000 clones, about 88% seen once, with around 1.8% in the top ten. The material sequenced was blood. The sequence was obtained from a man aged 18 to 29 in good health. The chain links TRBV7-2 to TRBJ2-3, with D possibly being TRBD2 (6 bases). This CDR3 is CASSLAGGSGTDTQYF. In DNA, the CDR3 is TGTGCCAGCAGCTTAGCGGGAGGTTCGGGCACAGATACGCAGTATTTT.